What follows are 20 T cell receptor beta chains derived from one specimen sequenced in a study of cytomegalovirus exposure and HLA in healthy donors. A multiplex PCR was run with 60 Vbeta primers and 13 Jbeta primers. Repertoires were generated with immunoSEQ multiplex PCR, while TCRdb's copy carries only in-frame clones and drops some. Of approximately 110,000 clones in the sample, 80% are singletons; the top ten hold approximately 0.22%. The specimen was PBMCs. The receptors derive from a man aged 45-60 years in good health and CMV-seronegative.

This chain joins TRBV19 and TRBJ1-3; 8 bases match TRBD1. Losses at the gene ends were 5 bases for V and 5 bases for J; bases not matched to a gene: 8. The CDR3 runs to 15 residues. The V gene's germline CDR1 is LNHDA and CDR2 SQIVND (reference sequence). The CDR3 region has the DNA TGTGCCAGTAGTCCCCGAAACAGGGGGAGAAACACCATATATTTT. It translates to CASSPRNRGRNTIYF. The variable domain in full, completed from reference TRBV19 and TRBJ1-3, reads DGGITQSPKYLFRKEGQNVTLSCEQNLNHDAMYWYRQDPGQGLRLIYYSQIVNDFQKGDIAEGYSVSREKKESFPLTVTSAQKNPTAFYLCASSPRNRGRNTIYFGEGSWLTVV.

V is TRBV5-4 and J is TRBJ1-6; D possibly corresponds to TRBD1 (6 bases). CDR3 length equals 16 residues. The germline V gene has CDR1 SGHNT and CDR2 YYREEE (reference sequence). The ends were cut back, 1 base at V and 7 bases at J, with 15 bases in the middle. CDR3 nucleotides: TGTGCCAGCAGCTTGAGTACTCGACAGGACAATTCACCCCTCCACTTT. Protein product: CASSLSTRQDNSPLHF.

This sequence joins TRBV30 and TRBJ2-1; TRBD2 matches at 9 bases. J lost 4 bases, V lost 2 bases, and 3 bases had no gene match. The CDR3 runs 14 residues. Germline CDR1 and CDR2: GTSNPN and SVGIG (reference sequence). DNA for the CDR3: TGTGCCTGGAGTAGCGGGGGGCCGTACAATGAGCAGTTCTTC. This gives the protein CAWSSGGPYNEQFF.

This clone was seen more than once but under ten times. V and J are TRBV7-9 and TRBJ2-7; 8 bases fit TRBD2. Germline V lookup: CDR1 SEHNR, CDR2 FQNEAQ (reference sequence). The trim removed 5 bases at V and 3 bases at J, leaving 6 bases unmatched. There are 14 residues in the CDR3. CDR3 nucleotides: TGTGCCAGCAGCCTCGCGGGACTAGTCTACGAGCAGTACTTC. It yields the protein CASSLAGLVYEQYF.

The chain combines TRBV5-4 with TRBJ2-7; 8 bases match TRBD2. The CDR3 runs 15 residues. V was pared by 6 bases and J by 7 bases, with 15 bases of the junction left unmatched. CDR1 is SGHNT and CDR2 is YYREEE in the germline V gene (reference sequence). CDR3 bases: TGTGCCAGCACCACTTCCGGGAGGGCCGGGGGGGAGCAGTACTTC. It encodes CASTTSGRAGGEQYF.

This clone has only one observation. The chain employs TRBV6-1 and TRBJ2-5; 11 bases are shared with TRBD1. Germline V gene sequence: CDR1 MNHNS, CDR2 SASEGT. V was clipped by 1 base and J by 5 bases; unmatched bases: 3. The CDR3 has 15 amino acids. CDR3 sequence reads: CASSEGTGGMETQYF. The CDR3 nucleotides are TGTGCCAGCAGTGAAGGGACAGGGGGCATGGAGACCCAGTACTTC.

The rearrangement uses TRBV4-3 and TRBJ1-2; 9 nucleotides agree with TRBD1. Losses at the gene ends were 5 bases for V and 1 base for J; bases not matched to a gene: 8. Germline loops: CDR1 LGHNA, CDR2 YSLEER. The CDR3 runs 16 residues. CDR3 region: CASSLLGQGLNYGYTF. The CDR3 region has the DNA TGCGCCAGCAGCTTATTGGGACAGGGCCTTAACTATGGCTACACCTTC.

This clone was observed a few times. V and J are TRBV30 and TRBJ1-2; 11 bases are a match to TRBD1. Germline V gives CDR1 GTSNPN, CDR2 SVGIG (reference sequence). V lost 2 bases and J lost 2; bases outside the gene matches: 7. The CDR3 is 16 amino acids. In nucleotides, the CDR3 is TGTGCCTGGAGTACGGACAGGGGGCCCTTAAACTATGGCTACACCTTC. This gives the protein CAWSTDRGPLNYGYTF.

The J gene is TRBJ2-7, the V gene TRBV5-8; 8 nucleotides align to TRBD1. The ends lost 0 bases at V and 1 base at J; junction bases unmatched: 6. The length of the CDR3 is 16 residues. Germline CDR1 reads SGHTS; CDR2 reads YDEGEE. The CDR3 here is CASSLDWTGSSYEQYF. The CDR3 coding sequence is TGTGCCAGCAGCTTGGATTGGACAGGGTCGTCCTACGAGCAGTACTTC. The full variable domain, in which reference TRBV5-8 and TRBJ2-7 provide the parts outside the CDR3, is EAGVTQSPTHLIKTRGQQATLRCSPISGHTSVYWYQQALGLGLQFLLWYDEGEERNRGNFPPRFSGRQFPNYSSELNVNALELEDSALYLCASSLDWTGSSYEQYFGPGTRLTVT.

This clone has a handful of counts. The J gene is TRBJ2-3, the V gene TRBV7-2, with TRBD2 matching 13 bases. Germline V gene lookup returns CDR1 SGHTA and CDR2 FQGNSA. There are 16 residues in the CDR3. V lost 5 bases to trimming and J lost 6 bases; unmatched junction nucleotides: 8. DNA for the CDR3: TGTGCCAGCAGCACGGGACTAGCGGGACCCGCGGATACGCAGTATTTT. Amino acid sequence: CASSTGLAGPADTQYF.

The rearrangement links TRBV9 to TRBJ1-6; 8 bases fit TRBD1. J lost 10 bases, V lost 4 bases, and 7 bases had no gene match. The germline CDR1 and CDR2 sequences are SGDLS and YYNGEE. The CDR3 extends over 14 amino acids. The DNA for the CDR3 is TGTGCCAGCAGCCGCGACAGGGGTGAATCACCCCTCCACTTT. This encodes CASSRDRGESPLHF.

The rearrangement uses TRBV7-3 and TRBJ2-2; the D is unclear. The germline CDR1 and CDR2 sequences are SGHTA and FQGTGA. V lost 5 bases and J 1 base, leaving 8 bases between the germline ends. The CDR3 is made up of 14 amino acids. The CDR3 sequence is CASSMRLNTGELFF. As DNA, the CDR3 is TGTGCCAGCAGCATGAGATTGAACACCGGGGAGCTGTTTTTT. Together with reference TRBV7-3 and TRBJ2-2, the CDR3 gives the full variable domain: GAGVSQTPSNKVTEKGKYVELRCDPISGHTALYWYRQSLGQGPEFLIYFQGTGAADDSGLPNDRFFAVRPEGSVSTLKIQRTERGDSAVYLCASSMRLNTGELFFGEGSRLTVL.

The chain carries TRBV2 and TRBJ2-5, with TRBD2 matching 10 bases. This CDR3 contains 13 residues. Per germline, CDR1 SNHLY and CDR2 FYNNEI. CDR3 coding DNA: TGTGCACAGGCAGCGGGAGGGAAAGAGACCCAGTACTTC. Encoded protein: CAQAAGGKETQYF. Full variable domain (missing parts from reference TRBV2 and TRBJ2-5): EPEVTQTPSHQVTQMGQEVILRCVPISNHLYFYWYRQILGQKVEFLVSFYNNEISEKSEIFDDQFSVERPDGSNFTLKIRSTKLEDSAMYFCAQAAGGKETQYFGPGTRLLVL.

This clone showed up just a few times. This rearrangement joins TRBV19 to TRBJ2-5, with 7 bases that match TRBD2. The CDR3 extends over 15 amino acids. V gave up 6 bases and J gave up 2 bases; unmatched junction bases: 9. CDR1 and CDR2 (germline): LNHDA, SQIVND (reference sequence). For the CDR3, the DNA is TGTGCCAGTAGACAATGGGGAGGGATTCAAGAGACCCAGTACTTC. Its protein product is CASRQWGGIQETQYF.

This clone was counted a single time. The chain uses TRBV2 and TRBJ2-5, with D possibly being TRBD1 (5 bases). Trimming took off 8 bases at V and 0 bases at J, with 13 bases between the two ends. Looked up from germline, CDR1 is SNHLY and CDR2 is FYNNEI. The CDR3 extends over 14 amino acids. The CDR3 DNA reads TGTGCCAGCTCGGTCAGGGCCTACCAAGAGACCCAGTACTTC. Protein product: CASSVRAYQETQYF.

The CDR3 sequence is CASSSPGRNTDTQYF. The CDR3 region has the DNA TGTGCCAGCAGCTCTCCCGGGAGGAACACAGATACGCAGTATTTT. The chain has TRBV7-3 and TRBJ2-3; 7 bases fit TRBD2. Germline loops: CDR1 SGHTA, CDR2 FQGTGA. The CDR3 spans 15 residues. After removal of 4 bases from V and 2 bases from J, the junction contained 6 bases not matched to a gene.

V usage is TRBV5-1 and J usage is TRBJ2-1; 9 nucleotides match TRBD2. Germline V gene data show CDR1 as SGHRS and CDR2 as YFSETQ. The J segment lost 8 bases and the V segment lost 6 bases, leaving 9 bases of the junction unmatched. The CDR3 has 14 residues. CDR3 DNA: TGCGCCAGCAACGGAGATAGCGGGAGCGATGAGCAGTTCTTC. Protein product: CASNGDSGSDEQFF.

CDR3 in amino acids: CASSSLASGHEQYF. For the CDR3, the DNA is TGTGCCAGCAGCTCCCTAGCCTCGGGCCACGAGCAGTACTTC. The V gene is TRBV5-5, the J gene TRBJ2-7; possible D gene TRBD2, 5 bases. The CDR3 is made up of 14 amino acids. The V gene's germline CDR1 is SGHKS and CDR2 YYEKEE (reference sequence). With 3 bases removed from V and 5 bases from J, the gap between germline ends came to 15 bases.

The chain is built from TRBV5-8 and TRBJ2-7, with D possibly being TRBD1 (6 bases). The germline V and J ends were trimmed by 6 bases and 2 bases, with 9 bases remaining between them. The CDR3 covers 12 residues. Germline V lookup: CDR1 SGHTS, CDR2 YDEGEE. The CDR3 DNA follows: TGTGCCAGCAAACAGGGAACCTACGAGCAGTACTTC. Its translation is CASKQGTYEQYF.

The rearrangement links TRBV7-3 to TRBJ1-4, with D maybe TRBD1 (5 bases). CDR3 length: 15 residues. Germline V gene lookup returns CDR1 SGHTA and CDR2 FQGTGA. The V end was cut by 5 bases, the J end by 8 bases, with 18 bases between. The CDR3 DNA reads TGTGCCAGCAGCCCCTCGATGGGGCGGGAAGAAAAACTGTTTTTT. As protein: CASSPSMGREEKLFF.